One and the same sample provided the 15 T cell receptor beta chains below, sequenced in a study of shared clonotypes between healthy human individuals (dated by TCRdb to the early 2020s). Receptor amplification or capture employed the immunoSEQ multiplex PCR assay. TCRdb took over this immuneACCESS table, retaining in-frame rearrangements with V and J assigned. Such tables are incomplete; in checked studies, under half of the missing clones stem from an unresolved V gene, and the remainder is unexplained. The sample table holds hundreds of thousands of clones, of which 55% to 75% were seen once. Around 2% of the sample lies in the top ten. Sample: memory CD4+ T cells sorted from blood. The sample's cell subset or site, from its label and the paper: CD45RA-negative fraction. These receptors were taken from a woman aged 25-40 years in good health.

With regard to this clone: A single base is all that separates this from a far larger clone, so a read error is likely. The rearrangement uses TRBV7-3 and TRBJ2-1; 7 bases map to TRBD2. From germline, CDR1 is SGHTA and CDR2 FQGTGA. V trimming: 5 bases; J trimming: 0 bases; junction bases outside the gene matches: 4. CDR3 size: 15 residues. CDR3 bases: TGTGCCAGCAGCCCCCAGCGGGGCTCCTACAATGAGCAGTTCTTC. It codes for CASSPQRGSYNEQFF.

The genes are TRBV11-3 and TRBJ1-3, with 8 bases fitting TRBD1. V dropped 5 bases and J dropped 4; count of bases not matched to a gene: 4. The CDR3 is 14 residues long. Germline CDR1 SGHNT, CDR2 YENEEA. Here the CDR3 DNA reads TGTGCCAGCAGCGACCGGGACAGGGGAAACACCATATATTTT. It yields the protein CASSDRDRGNTIYF.

The chain combines TRBV6-5 with TRBJ1-1, with 7 nucleotides matching TRBD1. Germline V gene lookup returns CDR1 MNHEY and CDR2 SVGAGI. V lost 5 bases, J lost 8 bases, and 2 bases stayed unmatched. The CDR3 loop spans 11 amino acids. CDR3 region: CASSDREEAFF. The CDR3 DNA is TGTGCCAGCAGTGACAGGGAAGAAGCTTTCTTT.

This chain uses TRBV11-2 with TRBJ1-5, with a tentative D call TRBD1 (5 bases). Trimming left V 1 base short and J 0 bases short, with 10 bases between. From germline, CDR1 is SGHAT and CDR2 FQNNGV. The CDR3 has 16 residues. CDR3 coding DNA: TGTGCCAGCAGCTTAGCGGGGGGTGATAGCAATCAGCCCCAGCATTTT. Protein: CASSLAGGDSNQPQHF.

V gene TRBV4-1 combines with J gene TRBJ1-3; no clear D. CDR3 size: 15 residues. CDR1 MGHRA and CDR2 YSYEKL come from the germline V gene. The V and J ends lost 3 bases and 0 bases respectively, with 9 bases between them. CDR3 loop: CASSHVEGSGNTIYF. CDR3 DNA sequence: TGCGCCAGCAGCCACGTTGAGGGCTCTGGAAACACCATATATTTT.

The CDR3 DNA is TGTGCCAGCTCACCGAACGCCCCGGGACAGACCTACGAGCAGTACTTC. The encoded protein is CASSPNAPGQTYEQYF. This chain connects TRBV18 to TRBJ2-7; 7 bases align to TRBD1. From germline, CDR1 is KGHSH and CDR2 LQKENI. The CDR3 length is 16 residues. V lost 3 bases and J lost 2; bases outside the gene matches: 10.

The chain employs TRBV5-1 and TRBJ1-5; TRBD1 is a possible D gene (6 bases). V was cut by 4 bases and J by 3 bases, with 14 bases left in between. The CDR3 runs to 15 residues. Germline V gene data show CDR1 as SGHRS and CDR2 as YFSETQ. The CDR3 DNA sequence: TGCGCCAGCAGCCCCGACAGGCCTGACAATCAGCCCCAGCATTTT. The encoded protein is CASSPDRPDNQPQHF.

V usage is TRBV28 and J usage is TRBJ1-3; tentative D call: TRBD1 (5 bases). The CDR3 is made up of 13 amino acids. V lost 10 bases, J lost 6 bases, and 16 bases lay in between. Germline V gives CDR1 MDHEN, CDR2 SYDVKM. CDR3 protein: CATQDTTENTIYF. In DNA, the CDR3 is TGTGCCACCCAGGACACGACGGAAAACACCATATATTTT.

The chain is built from TRBV6-5 and TRBJ2-1; 8 nucleotides align to TRBD2. After removal of 1 base from V and 6 bases from J, the junction contained 2 bases not matched to a gene. CDR3 length: 14 amino acids. The germline gives CDR1 MNHEY, CDR2 SVGAGI. The CDR3: CASSYLTSANEQFF. Here the CDR3 DNA reads TGTGCCAGCAGTTACTTGACTAGCGCCAATGAGCAGTTCTTC.

DNA of the CDR3: TGTGCCAGCAGCAAAGTTAGCTCTGGAAACACCATATATTTT. The encoded protein is CASSKVSSGNTIYF. The chain is built from TRBV7-8 and TRBJ1-3; no reliable D call. This CDR3 has 14 amino acids. Trimming removed 5 bases at V and 0 bases at J, with 8 bases between. The germline V gene has CDR1 SGHVS and CDR2 FQNEAQ.

Worth noting for this clone: The missing conserved phenylalanine or tryptophan at the end of this CDR3 makes a read error likely. The DNA is omitted, as the CDR3 cannot be located on it reliably, and the CDR3 follows TCRdb's listing. The chain combines TRBV10-1 with TRBJ1-2. Germline V gene lookup returns CDR1 WNHNN and CDR2 SYGVQD (reference sequence). The CDR3 sequence runs 9 residues, both termini included. The CDR3 sequence is CASSEGQPG.

This clone was counted between two and nine times. This sequence joins TRBV30 and TRBJ2-5, with 10 bases aligning to TRBD1. The J call may be wrong; the DNA end is better matched by TRBJ2-7. This CDR3 comprises 13 residues. Germline lookup yields CDR1 GTSNPN and CDR2 SVGIG (reference sequence). Here the CDR3 DNA reads TGTGCCTGGAGTAAAGGACAGGGGGACGAGCAGTACTTC. Amino acid sequence: CAWSKGQGDEQYF.

V is TRBV5-1 and J is TRBJ2-1; D call uncertain. The CDR3 spans 14 residues. V gave up 6 bases and J gave up 0 bases, with 10 bases separating them. Germline V lookup: CDR1 SGHRS, CDR2 YFSETQ. DNA of the CDR3: TGCGCCAGCACCTCCGATAGCTCCTACAATGAGCAGTTCTTC. As protein: CASTSDSSYNEQFF.

The gene calls are TRBV7-9 and TRBJ1-3; D is perhaps TRBD1 (6 bases). This CDR3 is built from 15 residues. The V and J ends lost 5 bases and 0 bases respectively, with 11 bases between them. CDR1 SEHNR and CDR2 FQNEAQ come from the germline V gene (reference sequence). The CDR3 nucleotides read TGTGCCAGCAGCAGGACAGCCTACTCTGGAAACACCATATATTTT. As protein: CASSRTAYSGNTIYF.

V is TRBV7-9 and J is TRBJ2-7; TRBD2 matches at 8 bases. CDR1 and CDR2 (germline): SEHNR, FQNEAQ (reference sequence). This CDR3 region has 15 residues. J gave up 6 bases and V 7 bases, and 14 bases lay outside the gene matches. CDR3: CASIAPGGGPGEQYF. CDR3 nucleotide sequence: TGTGCCAGCATCGCACCGGGGGGGGGTCCCGGCGAGCAGTACTTC.